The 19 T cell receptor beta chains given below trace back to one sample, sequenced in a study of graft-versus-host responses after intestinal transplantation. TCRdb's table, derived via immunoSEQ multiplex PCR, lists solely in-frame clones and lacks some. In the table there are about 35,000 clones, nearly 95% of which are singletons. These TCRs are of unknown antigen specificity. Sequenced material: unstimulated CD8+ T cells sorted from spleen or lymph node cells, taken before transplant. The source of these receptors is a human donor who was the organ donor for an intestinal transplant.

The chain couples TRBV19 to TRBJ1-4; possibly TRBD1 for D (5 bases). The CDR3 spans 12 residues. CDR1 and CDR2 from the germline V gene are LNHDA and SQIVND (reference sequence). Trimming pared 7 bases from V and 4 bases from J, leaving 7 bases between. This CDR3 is CASNRHNEKLFF. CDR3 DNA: TGTGCCAGTAACAGGCATAATGAAAAACTGTTTTTT. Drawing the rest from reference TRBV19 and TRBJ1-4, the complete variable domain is DGGITQSPKYLFRKEGQNVTLSCEQNLNHDAMYWYRQDPGQGLRLIYYSQIVNDFQKGDIAEGYSVSREKKESFPLTVTSAQKNPTAFYLCASNRHNEKLFFGSGTQLSVL.

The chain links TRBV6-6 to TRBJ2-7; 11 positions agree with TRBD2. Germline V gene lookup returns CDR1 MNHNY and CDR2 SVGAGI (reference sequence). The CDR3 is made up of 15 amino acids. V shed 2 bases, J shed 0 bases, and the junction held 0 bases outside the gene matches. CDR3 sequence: CASSYTSGSSYEQYF. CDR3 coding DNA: TGTGCCAGCAGTTACACTAGCGGGAGCTCCTACGAGCAGTACTTC.

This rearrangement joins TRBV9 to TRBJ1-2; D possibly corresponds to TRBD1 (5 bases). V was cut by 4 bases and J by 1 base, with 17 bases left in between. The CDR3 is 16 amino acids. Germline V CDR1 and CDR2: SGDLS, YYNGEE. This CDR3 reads CASSRYDRDHNYGYTF. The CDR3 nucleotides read TGTGCCAGCAGCAGATATGACCGGGACCATAACTATGGCTACACCTTC.

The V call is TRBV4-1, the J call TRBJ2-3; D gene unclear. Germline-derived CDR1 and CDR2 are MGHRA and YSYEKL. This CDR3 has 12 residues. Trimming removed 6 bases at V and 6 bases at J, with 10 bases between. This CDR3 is CASRGPTDTQYF. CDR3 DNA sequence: TGCGCCAGCAGAGGGCCCACGGATACGCAGTATTTT.

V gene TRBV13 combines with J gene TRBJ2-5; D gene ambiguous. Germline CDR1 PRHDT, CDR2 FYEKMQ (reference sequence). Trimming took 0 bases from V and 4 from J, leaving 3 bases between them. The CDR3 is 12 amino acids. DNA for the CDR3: TGTGCCAGCAGCTTAGGCCGAGAGACCCAGTACTTC. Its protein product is CASSLGRETQYF.

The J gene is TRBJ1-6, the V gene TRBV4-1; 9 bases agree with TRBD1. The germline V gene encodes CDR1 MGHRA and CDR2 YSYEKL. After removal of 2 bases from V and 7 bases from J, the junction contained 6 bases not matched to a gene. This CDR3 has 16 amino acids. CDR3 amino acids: CASSQRTGVENSPLHF. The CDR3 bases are TGCGCCAGCAGCCAAAGGACAGGGGTTGAGAATTCACCCCTCCACTTT.

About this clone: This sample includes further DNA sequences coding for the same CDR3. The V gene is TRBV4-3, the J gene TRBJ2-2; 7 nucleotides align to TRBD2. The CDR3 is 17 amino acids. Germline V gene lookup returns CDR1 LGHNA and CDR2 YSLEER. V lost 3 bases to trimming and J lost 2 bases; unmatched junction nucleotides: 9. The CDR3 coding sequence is TGCGCCAGCAGCCAGGGTGTTGCGGGAGTAAACACCGGGGAGCTGTTTTTT. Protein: CASSQGVAGVNTGELFF.

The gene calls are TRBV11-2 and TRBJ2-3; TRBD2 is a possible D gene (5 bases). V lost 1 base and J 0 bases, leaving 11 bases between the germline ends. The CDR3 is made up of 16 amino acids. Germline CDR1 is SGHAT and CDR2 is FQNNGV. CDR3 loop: CASSLGTGSSTDTQYF. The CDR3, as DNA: TGTGCCAGCAGCTTAGGGACTGGATCTAGCACAGATACGCAGTATTTT.

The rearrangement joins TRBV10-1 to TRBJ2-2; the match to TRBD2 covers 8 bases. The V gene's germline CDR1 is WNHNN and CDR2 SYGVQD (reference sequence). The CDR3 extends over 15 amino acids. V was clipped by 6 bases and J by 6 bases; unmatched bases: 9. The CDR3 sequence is CASRRPGLDPGELFF. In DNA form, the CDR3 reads TGCGCCAGCAGACGACCGGGACTAGACCCCGGGGAGCTGTTTTTT.

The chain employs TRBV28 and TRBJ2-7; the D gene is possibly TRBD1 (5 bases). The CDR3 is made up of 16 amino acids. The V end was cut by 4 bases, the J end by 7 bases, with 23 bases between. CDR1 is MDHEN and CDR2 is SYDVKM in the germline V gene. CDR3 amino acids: CASSYPTFGAAGEQYF. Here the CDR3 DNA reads TGTGCCAGCAGTTACCCCACGTTTGGGGCCGCTGGGGAGCAGTACTTC.

The chain's CDR3 is CASSQGPPGGNQPQHF. Written as DNA, the CDR3 is TGCGCCAGCAGCCAAGGACCCCCGGGAGGCAATCAGCCCCAGCATTTT. This chain joins TRBV4-1 and TRBJ1-5; D gene ambiguous. The germline CDR1 and CDR2 sequences are MGHRA and YSYEKL. Trimming removed 1 base from V and 2 bases from J, with 12 bases in between. The CDR3 covers 16 residues.

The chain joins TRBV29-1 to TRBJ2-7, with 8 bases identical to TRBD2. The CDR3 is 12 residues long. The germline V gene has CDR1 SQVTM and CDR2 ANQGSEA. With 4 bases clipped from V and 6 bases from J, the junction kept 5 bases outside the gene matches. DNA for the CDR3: TGCAGCGTTGCCCAGCGGGAGTTCGAGCAGTACTTC. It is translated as CSVAQREFEQYF.

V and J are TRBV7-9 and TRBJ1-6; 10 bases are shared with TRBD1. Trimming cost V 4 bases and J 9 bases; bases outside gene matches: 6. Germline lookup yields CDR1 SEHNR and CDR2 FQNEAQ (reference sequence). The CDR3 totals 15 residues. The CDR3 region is CASSSHDRGLSPLHF. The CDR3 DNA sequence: TGTGCCAGCAGCTCCCATGACAGGGGGCTTTCACCCCTCCACTTT.

The CDR3 DNA follows: TGTGCCAGCAGTTTCCGGGACAGGGGAATTTACGAGCAGTACTTC. It is translated as CASSFRDRGIYEQYF. This chain links TRBV28 with TRBJ2-7; 10 positions match TRBD1. Germline V gene sequence: CDR1 MDHEN, CDR2 SYDVKM. The CDR3 has 15 amino acids. With 3 bases clipped from V and 4 bases from J, the junction kept 6 bases outside the gene matches.

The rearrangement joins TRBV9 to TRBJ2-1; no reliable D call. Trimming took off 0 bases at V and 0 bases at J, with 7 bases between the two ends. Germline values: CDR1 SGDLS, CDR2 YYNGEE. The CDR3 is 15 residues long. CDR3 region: CASSVGRVSYNEQFF. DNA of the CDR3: TGTGCCAGCAGCGTAGGGCGAGTCTCCTACAATGAGCAGTTCTTC.

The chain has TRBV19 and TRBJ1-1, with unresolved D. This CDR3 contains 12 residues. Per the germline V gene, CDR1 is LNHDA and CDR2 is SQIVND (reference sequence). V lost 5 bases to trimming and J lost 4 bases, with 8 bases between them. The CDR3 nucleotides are TGTGCCAGTAGTCCGAAGGGCACTGAAGCTTTCTTT. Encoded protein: CASSPKGTEAFF.

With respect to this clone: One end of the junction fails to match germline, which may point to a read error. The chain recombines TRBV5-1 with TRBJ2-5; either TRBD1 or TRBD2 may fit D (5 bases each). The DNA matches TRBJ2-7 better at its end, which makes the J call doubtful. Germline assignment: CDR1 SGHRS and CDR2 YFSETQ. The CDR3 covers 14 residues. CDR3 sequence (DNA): TGCGCCGGCAGCACAGGAGGTTCCACCTACGAGCAGTACTTC. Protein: CAGSTGGSTYEQYF.

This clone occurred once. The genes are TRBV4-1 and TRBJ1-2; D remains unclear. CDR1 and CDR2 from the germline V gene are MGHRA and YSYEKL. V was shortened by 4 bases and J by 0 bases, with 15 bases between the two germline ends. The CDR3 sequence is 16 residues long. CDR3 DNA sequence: TGCGCCAGCAGCCCCGCGGAAGACTATTCTAACTATGGCTACACCTTC. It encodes CASSPAEDYSNYGYTF.

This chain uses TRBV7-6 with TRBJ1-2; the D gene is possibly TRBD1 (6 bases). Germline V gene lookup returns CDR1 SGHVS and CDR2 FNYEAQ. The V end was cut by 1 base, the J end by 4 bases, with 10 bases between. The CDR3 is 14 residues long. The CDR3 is CASSLEQGSYGYTF. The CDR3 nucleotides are TGTGCCAGCAGCTTAGAGCAGGGGAGCTATGGCTACACCTTC.